The 30 T cell receptor beta chains presented below share a single source sample, sequenced in a study of blood T cell repertoires in COVID-19. TCRdb keeps only in-frame clones here, not all; method: immunoSEQ multiplex PCR. This table has some 70,000 clones, 79% appearing once. Input material: peripheral blood. These receptors originate from a woman aged 45-65 years with acute or convalescent COVID-19.

The chain links TRBV6-5 to TRBJ1-2, with D possibly TRBD1 on 5 matching bases. Germline V gene lookup returns CDR1 MNHEY and CDR2 SVGAGI. Deletions cut 6 bases from V and 5 bases from J, with 10 bases between. This CDR3 comprises 12 residues. In DNA, the CDR3 is TGTGCCAGCAGGCCTACAGGTTATGGCTACACCTTC. It specifies CASRPTGYGYTF.

This chain links TRBV21-1 with TRBJ1-1; no DNA check was done on the table's D call, TRBD1. TRBV21-1 is a pseudogene locus. The CDR3 spans 17 residues. CDR3 sequence (DNA): TGTGCCAGCAGCCGCCGAGGGACAGGGGCCGGAGGCACTGAAGCTTTCTTT. It specifies CASSRRGTGAGGTEAFF.

V gene TRBV6-1 combines with J gene TRBJ1-6; TRBD1 matches at 8 bases. V was pared by 4 bases and J by 6 bases, with 8 bases of the junction left unmatched. Germline CDR1 and CDR2: MNHNS and SASEGT. The CDR3 spans 16 residues. This chain's CDR3 is CASSGSGQGGNSPLHF. The CDR3 DNA reads TGTGCCAGCAGTGGATCTGGACAGGGAGGTAATTCACCCCTCCACTTT.

V and J are TRBV10-2 and TRBJ2-5; 8 bases agree with TRBD1. Trimming at V came to 6 bases and at J to 5 bases, leaving 2 bases not matched to a gene. The CDR3 has 12 residues. Per the germline V gene, CDR1 is WSHSY and CDR2 is SAAADI. In DNA form, the CDR3 reads TGCGCCAGCAGGACAGGGGTCGAGACCCAGTACTTC. Protein product: CASRTGVETQYF.

The V and J genes are TRBV10-2 and TRBJ1-2; 7 nucleotides align to TRBD1. Germline-derived CDR1 and CDR2 are WSHSY and SAAADI. The CDR3 has 15 amino acids. After removal of 5 bases from V and 3 bases from J, the junction contained 9 bases not matched to a gene. The CDR3 here is CASSSSGTVDYGYTF. CDR3 in DNA: TGCGCCAGCAGTTCTAGTGGGACAGTTGACTATGGCTACACCTTC.

Here the CDR3 reads CASSPGFGEKLFF. CDR3 in DNA: TGTGCCAGTAGTCCGGGTTTTGGTGAAAAACTGTTTTTT. This chain links TRBV19 with TRBJ1-4; D call uncertain. Germline V gene lookup returns CDR1 LNHDA and CDR2 SQIVND (reference sequence). V was clipped by 5 bases and J by 7 bases, with 11 bases between them. This CDR3 spans 13 amino acids.

V is TRBV7-9 and J is TRBJ1-2; maybe TRBD1 (5 bases). Between the trimmed V and J ends, which lost 0 bases and 8 bases, there was a span of 10 bases. Germline-derived CDR1 and CDR2 are SEHNR and FQNEAQ (reference sequence). The CDR3 totals 13 residues. Here the CDR3 reads CASSLAGGEGYTF. The CDR3 nucleotides read TGTGCCAGCAGCTTAGCGGGGGGGGAAGGCTACACCTTC.

The V gene is TRBV6-2 or TRBV6-3, the J gene TRBJ1-1; TRBD1 matches 9 bases. The CDR3 runs to 15 residues. V shed 6 bases and J 5 bases; nucleotides not matched to a gene: 10. Germline values: CDR1 MNHEY, CDR2 SVGEGT. For the CDR3, the DNA is TGTGCCAGCAGCGATTGGGACAGGGTTTTTACTGAAGCTTTCTTT. This codes for CASSDWDRVFTEAFF.

The V call is TRBV4-3, the J call TRBJ2-5; D perhaps matches TRBD1 (7 bases). This CDR3 region has 15 residues. Per the germline V gene, CDR1 is LGHNA and CDR2 is YSLEER. V dropped 1 base and J dropped 4 bases, with 13 bases sitting between them. CDR3 bases: TGCGCCAGCAGCCAAGTCCCAGGGGGAGGAGAGACCCAGTACTTC. It translates to CASSQVPGGGETQYF.

The rearrangement uses TRBV15 and TRBJ1-5, with D maybe TRBD1 (6 bases). Per the germline V gene, CDR1 is LNHNV and CDR2 is YYDKDF (reference sequence). This CDR3 is built from 20 residues. V lost 0 bases and J lost 2, with 23 bases in between. CDR3 DNA: TGTGCCACCAGCAGAGATCTATCCGGGACACTCTCGAGGGGCAATCAGCCCCAGCATTTT. This sequence encodes CATSRDLSGTLSRGNQPQHF. Supplemented by reference TRBV15 and TRBJ1-5, the full variable domain reads DAMVIQNPRYQVTQFGKPVTLSCSQTLNHNVMYWYQQKSSQAPKLLFHYYDKDFNNEADTPDNFQSRRPNTSFCFLDIRSPGLGDTAMYLCATSRDLSGTLSRGNQPQHFGDGTRLSIL.

Only a few counts were recorded for this clone. The V call is TRBV2, the J call TRBJ1-2, with D unresolved. The germline V gene has CDR1 SNHLY and CDR2 FYNNEI. CDR3 length: 13 amino acids. Trimming stripped 7 bases from V and 1 base from J, with 10 bases between. The CDR3 DNA sequence: TGTGCCAGCATCCCGACAAGTAACTATGGCTACACCTTC. It yields the protein CASIPTSNYGYTF.

The CDR3 sequence: CASKRGTNEKLFF. The CDR3 nucleotides are TGTGCCAGCAAACGGGGAACTAATGAAAAACTGTTTTTT. The chain combines TRBV2 with TRBJ1-4; no clear D. Germline-derived CDR1 and CDR2 are SNHLY and FYNNEI. The CDR3 is made up of 13 amino acids. The germline V and J ends were trimmed by 7 bases and 1 base, with 7 bases remaining between them.

The chain couples TRBV7-8 to TRBJ1-2; a weak D match, TRBD1 (6 bases). V was cut by 5 bases and J by 4 bases, with 11 bases left in between. CDR1 and CDR2 (germline): SGHVS, FQNEAQ. CDR3 length equals 13 residues. The chain's CDR3 is CASSPLQGYGYTF. CDR3 bases: TGTGCCAGCAGCCCCTTACAGGGCTATGGCTACACCTTC.

This clone was seen only once. The CDR3 DNA is TGTGCCAGCAGCCCCAGCGTCCTGAATGAGCAGTTCTTC. Translating gives CASSPSVLNEQFF. The chain joins TRBV3-1 (or the pseudogene TRBV3-2) to TRBJ2-1; D remains ambiguous. The germline V and J ends were trimmed by 4 bases and 7 bases, with 11 bases remaining between them. This CDR3 comprises 13 residues. Germline CDR1 LGHDT, CDR2 YNNKEL (reference sequence).

V gene TRBV2 combines with J gene TRBJ2-3, with D possibly being TRBD2 (7 bases). V lost 2 bases to trimming and J lost 5 bases, with 20 bases between them. Germline CDR1 reads SNHLY; CDR2 reads FYNNEI. The length of the CDR3 is 17 residues. DNA of the CDR3: TGTGCCAGCAGTGAAAGGGGGGGCCTTAGTATAAAAGATACGCAGTATTTT. It specifies CASSERGGLSIKDTQYF.

V usage is TRBV30 and J usage is TRBJ2-3, with 9 bases aligning to TRBD2. Germline V lookup: CDR1 GTSNPN, CDR2 SVGIG (reference sequence). CDR3 length: 11 amino acids. The CDR3, as DNA: TGTGATAGCGGGGGTGGAGATACGCAGTATTTT. Encoded protein: CDSGGGDTQYF.

This clone was detected only a few times. The chain is built from TRBV2 and TRBJ2-3; the match to TRBD2 covers 9 bases. V was clipped by 7 bases and J by 1 base; unmatched bases: 18. CDR1 is SNHLY, CDR2 FYNNEI, per germline. CDR3 length equals 19 residues. CDR3: CASTALFPTSGWGTDTQYF. The CDR3 coding sequence is TGTGCCAGCACGGCCTTATTCCCAACTAGCGGGTGGGGCACAGATACGCAGTATTTT.

This sequence joins TRBV5-1 and TRBJ2-2, with 16 bases matching TRBD2. CDR1 and CDR2 from the germline V gene are SGHRS and YFSETQ. This CDR3 is built from 19 residues. V was pared by 4 bases and J by 4 bases, with 10 bases of the junction left unmatched. CDR3: CASSLTGTSGRASTGELFF. The CDR3 DNA reads as TGCGCCAGCAGCCTCACCGGGACTAGCGGGAGGGCCTCCACCGGGGAGCTGTTTTTT.

This clone came up a few times. This chain links TRBV25-1 with TRBJ2-1, with unresolved D. CDR1 and CDR2 (germline): MGHDK, SYGVNS. The V end was cut by 3 bases, the J end by 11 bases, with 17 bases between. The CDR3 is 14 residues long. The CDR3 sequence: CASSEGVGVVQQFF. The CDR3 nucleotides read TGTGCCAGCAGTGAGGGTGTCGGAGTGGTTCAGCAGTTCTTC.

The V call is TRBV10-2, the J call TRBJ1-1, with no clear D. The CDR3 has 12 amino acids. Germline CDR1 is WSHSY and CDR2 is SAAADI. Trimming removed 3 bases from V and 4 bases from J, with 6 bases in between. CDR3 loop: CASSDAGTEAFF. Here the CDR3 DNA reads TGCGCCAGCAGTGACGCAGGCACTGAAGCTTTCTTT.

The V call is TRBV5-1, the J call TRBJ1-2, with D possibly matching TRBD1 (5 bases). From germline, CDR1 is SGHRS and CDR2 YFSETQ. The CDR3 sequence is 16 residues long. The ends were cut back, 1 base at V and 0 bases at J, with 13 bases in the middle. CDR3 loop: CASSLSTTVTNYGYTF. In nucleotides, the CDR3 is TGCGCCAGCAGCTTGTCGACGACAGTTACTAACTATGGCTACACCTTC. Drawing the rest from reference TRBV5-1 and TRBJ1-2, the complete variable domain is KAGVTQTPRYLIKTRGQQVTLSCSPISGHRSVSWYQQTPGQGLQFLFEYFSETQRNKGNFPGRFSGRQFSNSRSEMNVSTLELGDSALYLCASSLSTTVTNYGYTFGSGTRLTVV.

The rearrangement links TRBV28 to TRBJ2-5; D might be TRBD1 (7 bases). Germline V gene data show CDR1 as MDHEN and CDR2 as SYDVKM. The CDR3 spans 16 residues. Trimming cost V 1 base and J 1 base, with 13 bases left between them. The CDR3 DNA sequence: TGTGCCAGCAGTTTATTGGAGGGACAGCTCCAAGAGACCCAGTACTTC. Protein sequence: CASSLLEGQLQETQYF.

The chain uses TRBV18 and TRBJ1-6; 8 bases align to TRBD1. CDR1 is KGHSH, CDR2 LQKENI, per germline. The CDR3 covers 14 residues. The junction had 5 bases not matched to a gene; V was cut back by 5 bases and J by 8 bases. The chain's CDR3 is CASSRQGHYSPLHF. The CDR3 bases are TGTGCCAGCTCAAGACAGGGGCACTATTCACCCCTCCACTTT.

The V gene is TRBV27, the J gene TRBJ1-1; TRBD1 matches 7 bases. CDR3 length equals 15 residues. V was clipped by 4 bases and J by 0 bases; unmatched bases: 5. Germline V gene sequence: CDR1 MNHEY, CDR2 SMNVEV (reference sequence). This CDR3 reads CASSSGTVMNTEAFF. CDR3 in DNA: TGTGCCAGCAGTTCAGGGACAGTCATGAACACTGAAGCTTTCTTT.

V gene TRBV28 combines with J gene TRBJ1-3; D unresolved. The CDR3 length is 15 residues. V lost 7 bases to trimming and J lost 7 bases, with 20 bases between them. From germline, CDR1 is MDHEN and CDR2 SYDVKM. For the CDR3, the DNA is TGTGCCAGCATCCAATCGGGATTTCGAGGGAACACCATATATTTT. Its translation is CASIQSGFRGNTIYF.

V is TRBV3-1 (or the pseudogene TRBV3-2) and J is TRBJ2-3; D is ambiguous. Trimming removed 4 bases at V and 3 bases at J, with 8 bases between. Germline V CDR1 and CDR2: LGHDT, YNNKEL (reference sequence). The CDR3 covers 13 residues. CDR3 residues: CASSPRWTDTQYF. The DNA of the CDR3 is TGTGCCAGCAGCCCCAGGTGGACAGATACGCAGTATTTT.

The chain employs TRBV2 and TRBJ1-1; no clear D gene. Trimming took off 10 bases at V and 6 bases at J, with 12 bases between the two ends. Germline loops: CDR1 SNHLY, CDR2 FYNNEI. The CDR3 has 11 amino acids. The CDR3 DNA reads TGTGCCACCCTGTATAGCGCTGAAGCTTTCTTT. This sequence encodes CATLYSAEAFF.

The V call is TRBV5-1, the J call TRBJ1-6, with D hard to call. Germline CDR1 is SGHRS and CDR2 is YFSETQ. This CDR3 contains 14 residues. Trimming left V 0 bases short and J 7 bases short, with 8 bases between. The CDR3: CASSLESVNSPLHF. CDR3 nucleotide sequence: TGCGCCAGCAGCTTGGAGTCAGTAAATTCACCCCTCCACTTT.

This chain joins TRBV12-5 and TRBJ2-6; possibly TRBD2 for D (5 bases). From germline, CDR1 is LGHNT and CDR2 FRNRAP. With 11 bases removed from V and 0 bases from J, the gap between germline ends came to 8 bases. The CDR3 sequence is 13 residues long. CDR3 loop: CASGGSGANVLTF. The CDR3 nucleotides are TGTGCTTCAGGAGGCTCTGGGGCCAACGTCCTGACTTTC.

The rearrangement uses TRBV6-5 and TRBJ1-3; no clear D. Germline-derived CDR1 and CDR2 are MNHEY and SVGAGI. The CDR3 is 16 residues long. Trimming pared 0 bases from V and 0 bases from J, leaving 9 bases between. DNA for the CDR3: TGTGCCAGCAGTTACTCGGGCCAGACCTCTGGAAACACCATATATTTT. Its protein is CASSYSGQTSGNTIYF.